This is a list of T cell receptor beta chains from one sample in a study of blood T cell repertoires in COVID-19. Using immunoSEQ multiplex PCR, the repertoire was profiled, and TCRdb retains in-frame clones only, with some absent. This sample carries approximately 290,000 clones, around 85% of them seen once, and the ten largest clones take roughly 0.94%. Input material: peripheral blood. These receptors originate from a human donor with COVID-19, enrolled during active disease. The donor label of this sample is uncertain. CDR3s include the opening cysteine and the closing phenylalanine or tryptophan. Fields, in order: D gene, V gene, clone size, CDR3 protein. D genes are given only for firm matches. Expanded clones are given a class, and other clones once, few, many or no size at all.

d_gene: TRBD2
v_gene: TRBV6-5
abundance: .
CDR3aa: CASSRLAGGYEQYF

d_gene: TRBD2
v_gene: TRBV11-2
abundance: .
CDR3aa: CASSPTLAVVDYNEQFF

d_gene: TRBD2
v_gene: TRBV9
abundance: .
CDR3aa: CASSVDGGLAGSLAKNIQYF

d_gene: .
v_gene: TRBV18
abundance: .
CDR3aa: CASSPRRANEQYF

d_gene: TRBD1
v_gene: TRBV3-1/TRBV3-2
abundance: .
CDR3aa: CASSQGRGGLDYGYTF

d_gene: .
v_gene: TRBV7-2
abundance: .
CDR3aa: CASSLAPRALYSNQPQHF

d_gene: TRBD1
v_gene: TRBV19
abundance: .
CDR3aa: CASSAYGTGDTEAFF

d_gene: TRBD1
v_gene: TRBV6-5
abundance: .
CDR3aa: CASSYTTGDTEAFF

d_gene: .
v_gene: TRBV11-2
abundance: .
CDR3aa: CASSVTSRLRAEAFF

d_gene: TRBD1
v_gene: TRBV4-1
abundance: once
CDR3aa: CASSLGQGNQPQHF

d_gene: .
v_gene: TRBV10-2
abundance: .
CDR3aa: CASSAFYEQYF

d_gene: TRBD2
v_gene: TRBV14
abundance: .
CDR3aa: CASSPGTSGYIYNEQFF

d_gene: .
v_gene: TRBV7-2
abundance: .
CDR3aa: CASSPGGSKNIQYF

d_gene: .
v_gene: TRBV20-1
abundance: .
CDR3aa: CSAVANEQFF

d_gene: TRBD1
v_gene: TRBV4-1
abundance: .
CDR3aa: CASSPRTPFGQGPADTQYF

d_gene: TRBD1
v_gene: TRBV11-2
abundance: few
CDR3aa: CASRPLSIRGRETQYF